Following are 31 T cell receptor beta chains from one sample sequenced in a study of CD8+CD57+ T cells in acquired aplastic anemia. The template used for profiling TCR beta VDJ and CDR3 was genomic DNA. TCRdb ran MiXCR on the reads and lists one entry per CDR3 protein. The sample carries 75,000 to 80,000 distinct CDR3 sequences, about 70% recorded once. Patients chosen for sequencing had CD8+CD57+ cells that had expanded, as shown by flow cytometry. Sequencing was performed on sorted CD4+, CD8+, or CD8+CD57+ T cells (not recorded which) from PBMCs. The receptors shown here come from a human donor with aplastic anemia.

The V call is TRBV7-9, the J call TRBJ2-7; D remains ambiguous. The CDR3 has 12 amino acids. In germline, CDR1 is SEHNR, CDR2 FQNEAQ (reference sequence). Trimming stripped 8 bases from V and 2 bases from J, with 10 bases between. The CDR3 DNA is TGTGCCAGCTCGCAGGTGGCCTACGAGCAGTACTTC. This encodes CASSQVAYEQYF.

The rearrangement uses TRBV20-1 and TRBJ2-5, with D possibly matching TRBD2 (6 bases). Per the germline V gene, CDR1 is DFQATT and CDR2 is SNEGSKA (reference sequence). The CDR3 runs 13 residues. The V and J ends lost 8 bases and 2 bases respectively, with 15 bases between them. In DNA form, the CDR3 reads TGCAGTTCTGGGGGGATAGGTCAAGAGACCCAGTACTTC. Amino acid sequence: CSSGGIGQETQYF.

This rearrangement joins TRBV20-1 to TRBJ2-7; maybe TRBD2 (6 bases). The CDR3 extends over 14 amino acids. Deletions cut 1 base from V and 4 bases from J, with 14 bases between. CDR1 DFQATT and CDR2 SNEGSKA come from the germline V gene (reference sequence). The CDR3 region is CSARVRGMAYEQYF. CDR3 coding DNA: TGCAGTGCTAGAGTTCGGGGGATGGCATACGAGCAGTACTTC.

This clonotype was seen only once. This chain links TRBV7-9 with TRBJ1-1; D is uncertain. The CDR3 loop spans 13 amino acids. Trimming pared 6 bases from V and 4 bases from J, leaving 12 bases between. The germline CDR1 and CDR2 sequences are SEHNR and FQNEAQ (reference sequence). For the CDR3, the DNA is TGTGCCAGCAGTTACACACAGTCCACTGAAGCTTTCTTT. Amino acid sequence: CASSYTQSTEAFF.

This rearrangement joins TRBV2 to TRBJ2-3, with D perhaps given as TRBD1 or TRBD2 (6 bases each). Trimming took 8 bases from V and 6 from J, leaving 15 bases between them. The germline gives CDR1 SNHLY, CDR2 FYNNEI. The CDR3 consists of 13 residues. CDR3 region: CASCWGAEDTQYF. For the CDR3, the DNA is TGTGCCAGCTGCTGGGGGGCCGAGGATACGCAGTATTTT.

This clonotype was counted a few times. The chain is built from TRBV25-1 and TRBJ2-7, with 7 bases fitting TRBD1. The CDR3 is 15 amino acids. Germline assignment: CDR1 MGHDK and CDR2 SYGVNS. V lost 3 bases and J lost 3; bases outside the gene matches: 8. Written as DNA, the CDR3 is TGTGCCAGCAGTGAGTTCCGGGACAGATTCTACGAGCAGTACTTC. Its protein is CASSEFRDRFYEQYF.

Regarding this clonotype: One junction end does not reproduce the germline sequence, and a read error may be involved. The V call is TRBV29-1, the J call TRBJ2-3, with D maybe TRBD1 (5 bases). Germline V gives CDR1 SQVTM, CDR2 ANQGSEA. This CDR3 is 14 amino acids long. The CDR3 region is CSVDRAGNTHTQYF. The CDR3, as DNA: TGCAGCGTTGACCGGGCAGGGAACACACATACGCAGTATTTT.

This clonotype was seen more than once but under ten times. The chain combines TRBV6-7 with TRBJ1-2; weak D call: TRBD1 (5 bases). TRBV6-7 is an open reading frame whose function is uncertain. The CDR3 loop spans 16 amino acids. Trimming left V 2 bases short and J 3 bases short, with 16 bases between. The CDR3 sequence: CASSYPGTRRDYGYTF. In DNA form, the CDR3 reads TGTGCCAGCAGTTACCCTGGGACCCGGCGGGACTATGGCTACACCTTC.

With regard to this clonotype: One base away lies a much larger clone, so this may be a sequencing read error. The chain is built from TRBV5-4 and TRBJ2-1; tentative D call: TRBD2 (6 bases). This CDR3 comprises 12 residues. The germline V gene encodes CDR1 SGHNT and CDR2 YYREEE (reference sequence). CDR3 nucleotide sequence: TGTGCCGGCAGCTTGGAGGGTCATGAGCAGTTCTTC. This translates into CAGSLEGHEQFF.

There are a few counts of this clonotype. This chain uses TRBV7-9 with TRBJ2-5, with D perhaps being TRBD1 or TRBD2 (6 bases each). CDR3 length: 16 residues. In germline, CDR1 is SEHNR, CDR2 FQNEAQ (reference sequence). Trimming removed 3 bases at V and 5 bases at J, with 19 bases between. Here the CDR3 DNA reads TGTGCCAGCAGCTTTAGGGACTGGGGGCGGTGGGAGACCCAGTACTTC. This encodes CASSFRDWGRWETQYF.

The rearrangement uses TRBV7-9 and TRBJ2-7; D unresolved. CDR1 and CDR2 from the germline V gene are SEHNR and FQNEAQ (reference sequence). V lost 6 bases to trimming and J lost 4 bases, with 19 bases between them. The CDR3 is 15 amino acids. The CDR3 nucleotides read TGTGCCAGCAGGGCCCTAGGTGTGAGTAATTACGAGCAGTACTTC. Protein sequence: CASRALGVSNYEQYF.

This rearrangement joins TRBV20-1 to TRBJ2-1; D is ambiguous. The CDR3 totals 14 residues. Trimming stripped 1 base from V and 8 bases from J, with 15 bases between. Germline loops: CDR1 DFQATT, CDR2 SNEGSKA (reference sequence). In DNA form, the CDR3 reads TGCAGTGCTAGAGTCTCCGCTTCGTATGATGAGCAGTTCTTC. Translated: CSARVSASYDEQFF.

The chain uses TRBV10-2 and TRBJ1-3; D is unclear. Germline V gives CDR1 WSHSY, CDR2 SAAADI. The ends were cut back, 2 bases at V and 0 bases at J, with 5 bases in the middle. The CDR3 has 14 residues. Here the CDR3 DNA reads TGCGCCAGCAGTGAGCGGGACTCTGGAAACACCATATATTTT. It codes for CASSERDSGNTIYF.

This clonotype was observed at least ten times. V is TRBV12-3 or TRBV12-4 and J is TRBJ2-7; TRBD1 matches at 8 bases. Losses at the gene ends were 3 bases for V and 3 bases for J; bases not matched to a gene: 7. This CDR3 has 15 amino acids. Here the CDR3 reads CASSLRTGLGYEQYF. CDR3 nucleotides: TGTGCCAGCAGTTTGCGGACAGGGCTCGGCTACGAGCAGTACTTC.

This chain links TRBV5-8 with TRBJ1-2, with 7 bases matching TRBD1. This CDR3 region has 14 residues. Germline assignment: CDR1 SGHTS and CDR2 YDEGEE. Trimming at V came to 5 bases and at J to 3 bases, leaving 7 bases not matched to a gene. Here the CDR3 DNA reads TGTGCCAGCAGGAAGACCGGGACAGACTATGGCTACACCTTC. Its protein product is CASRKTGTDYGYTF.

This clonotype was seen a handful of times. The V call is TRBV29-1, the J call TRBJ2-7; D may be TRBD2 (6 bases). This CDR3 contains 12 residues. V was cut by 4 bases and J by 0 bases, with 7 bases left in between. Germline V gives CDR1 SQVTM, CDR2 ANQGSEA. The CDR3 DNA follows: TGCAGCGTTGTCGGGAGCTCCTACGAGCAGTACTTC. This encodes CSVVGSSYEQYF.

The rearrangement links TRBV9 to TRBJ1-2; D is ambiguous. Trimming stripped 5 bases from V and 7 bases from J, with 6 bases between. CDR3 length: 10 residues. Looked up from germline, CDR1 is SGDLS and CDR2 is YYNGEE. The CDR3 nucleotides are TGTGCCAGCAGGCCGTGTGGCTACACCTTC. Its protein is CASRPCGYTF.

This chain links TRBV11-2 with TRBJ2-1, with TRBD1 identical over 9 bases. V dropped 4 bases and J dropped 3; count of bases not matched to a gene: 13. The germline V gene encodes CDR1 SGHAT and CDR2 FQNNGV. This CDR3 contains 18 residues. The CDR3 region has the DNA TGTGCCAGCAGCTACCGGGACAGGGCGACTTCAGACTACAATGAGCAGTTCTTC. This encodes CASSYRDRATSDYNEQFF.

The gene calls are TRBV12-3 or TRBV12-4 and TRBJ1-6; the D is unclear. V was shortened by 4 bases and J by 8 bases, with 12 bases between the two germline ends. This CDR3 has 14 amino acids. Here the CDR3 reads CASSSASTDSPLHF. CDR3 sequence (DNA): TGTGCCAGCAGTTCAGCGTCAACAGATTCACCCCTCCACTTT.

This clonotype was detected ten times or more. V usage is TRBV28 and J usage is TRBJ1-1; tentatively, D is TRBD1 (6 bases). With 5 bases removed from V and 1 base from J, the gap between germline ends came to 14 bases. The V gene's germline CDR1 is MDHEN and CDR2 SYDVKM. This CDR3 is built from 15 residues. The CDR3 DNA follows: TGTGCCAGCAGTAAACGACTGACAGGGAACACTGAAGCTTTCTTT. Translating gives CASSKRLTGNTEAFF. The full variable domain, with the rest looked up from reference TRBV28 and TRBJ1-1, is DVKVTQSSRYLVKRTGEKVFLECVQDMDHENMFWYRQDPGLGLRLIYFSYDVKMKEKGDIPEGYSVSREKKERFSLILESASTNQTSMYLCASSKRLTGNTEAFFGQGTRLTVV.

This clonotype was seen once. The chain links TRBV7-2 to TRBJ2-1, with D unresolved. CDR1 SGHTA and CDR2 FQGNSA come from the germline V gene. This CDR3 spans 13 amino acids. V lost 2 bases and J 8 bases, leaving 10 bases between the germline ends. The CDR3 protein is CASSLKLGHEQFF. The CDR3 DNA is TGTGCCAGCAGCTTAAAGCTGGGCCATGAGCAGTTCTTC.

CDR3 residues: CASSFSGSNQPQHF. The DNA for the CDR3 is TGTGCCAGCAGTTTTTCTGGTAGCAATCAGCCCCAGCATTTT. The rearrangement uses TRBV12-3 or TRBV12-4 and TRBJ1-5; no reliable D call. The V and J ends lost 3 bases and 0 bases respectively, with 6 bases between them. The CDR3 length is 14 residues.

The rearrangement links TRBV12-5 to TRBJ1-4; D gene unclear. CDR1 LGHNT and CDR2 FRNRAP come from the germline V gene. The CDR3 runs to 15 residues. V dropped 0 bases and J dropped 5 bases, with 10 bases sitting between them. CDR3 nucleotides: TGTGCTAGTGGTTTGGTGCACGGGGAAAATGAAAAACTGTTTTTT. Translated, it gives CASGLVHGENEKLFF.

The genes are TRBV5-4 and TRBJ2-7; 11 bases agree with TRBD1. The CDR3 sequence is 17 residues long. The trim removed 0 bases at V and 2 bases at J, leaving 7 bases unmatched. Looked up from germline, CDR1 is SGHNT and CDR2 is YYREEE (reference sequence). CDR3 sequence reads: CASSLEGSGQGAYEQYF. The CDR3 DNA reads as TGTGCCAGCAGCTTGGAGGGATCGGGACAGGGGGCCTACGAGCAGTACTTC.

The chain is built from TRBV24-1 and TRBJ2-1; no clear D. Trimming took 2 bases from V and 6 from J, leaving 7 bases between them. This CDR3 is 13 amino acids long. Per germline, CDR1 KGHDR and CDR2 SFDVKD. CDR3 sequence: CATSDSISNEQFF. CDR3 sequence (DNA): TGTGCCACCAGTGATTCCATCTCCAATGAGCAGTTCTTC.

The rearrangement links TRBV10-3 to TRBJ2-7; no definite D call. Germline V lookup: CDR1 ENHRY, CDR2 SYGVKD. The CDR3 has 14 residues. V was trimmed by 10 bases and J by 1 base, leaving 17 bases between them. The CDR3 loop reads CASSPRQISYEQYF. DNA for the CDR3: TGTGCCAGCAGCCCCCGACAAATATCCTACGAGCAGTACTTC.

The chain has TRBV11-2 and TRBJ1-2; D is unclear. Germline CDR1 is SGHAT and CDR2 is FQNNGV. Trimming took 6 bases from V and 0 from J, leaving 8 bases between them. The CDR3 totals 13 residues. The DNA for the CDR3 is TGTGCCAGCAGTTTTACAACTAACTATGGCTACACCTTC. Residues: CASSFTTNYGYTF. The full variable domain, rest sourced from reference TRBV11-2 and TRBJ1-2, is EAGVAQSPRYKIIEKRQSVAFWCNPISGHATLYWYQQILGQGPKLLIQFQNNGVVDDSQLPKDRFSAERLKGVDSTLKIQPAKLEDSAVYLCASSFTTNYGYTFGSGTRLTVV.

The CDR3 reads CASSSERNTEAFF. CDR3 DNA sequence: TGTGCCAGCAGCTCAGAAAGAAACACTGAAGCTTTCTTT. The V call is TRBV7-9, the J call TRBJ1-1; D remains ambiguous. The V gene's germline CDR1 is SEHNR and CDR2 FQNEAQ (reference sequence). Trimming shortened V by 4 bases and J by 2 bases, and 8 bases separated the two germline ends. The CDR3 length is 13 residues.

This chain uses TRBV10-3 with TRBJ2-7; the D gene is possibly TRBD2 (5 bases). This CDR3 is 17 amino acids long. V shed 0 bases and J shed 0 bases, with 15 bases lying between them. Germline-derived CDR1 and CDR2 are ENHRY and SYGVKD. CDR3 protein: CAISESLGRSSSYEQYF. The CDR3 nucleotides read TGTGCCATCAGTGAGTCACTAGGCAGGTCGAGCTCCTACGAGCAGTACTTC.

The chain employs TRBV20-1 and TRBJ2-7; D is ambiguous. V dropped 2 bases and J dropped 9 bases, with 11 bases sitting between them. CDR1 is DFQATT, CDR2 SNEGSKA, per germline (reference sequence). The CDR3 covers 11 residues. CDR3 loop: CSARISAGQYF. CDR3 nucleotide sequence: TGCAGTGCTAGAATCTCCGCCGGGCAGTACTTC.

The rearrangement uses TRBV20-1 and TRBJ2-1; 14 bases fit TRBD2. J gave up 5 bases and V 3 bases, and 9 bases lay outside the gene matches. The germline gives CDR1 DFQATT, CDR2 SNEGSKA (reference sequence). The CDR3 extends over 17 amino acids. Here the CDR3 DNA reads TGCAGTGCTAGTCGTCCCGGACTAGCGGGGGGAAACAATGAGCAGTTCTTC. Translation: CSASRPGLAGGNNEQFF.